What follows describes a single T cell receptor (beta chain). The antigen is unknown. The data stem from a study of CD8 T cell repertoires and HIV-1 epitope variants. Study-wide background: Tested: three Gag epitope families, Nef HW9 and YT9. Cultures ran 10 days, with IL-2, IL-7 and IL-15 added on days 3 and 7.

TCRdb keeps only in-frame clones here, not all; method: immunoSEQ multiplex PCR. The sample has several thousand clones; roughly two thirds are singletons. CDR1 and CDR2 from the germline V gene are SGHDT and YYEEEE. Trimming pared 5 bases from V and 4 bases from J, leaving 15 bases between. The CDR3 has 14 amino acids. The specimen sequenced was cultured CD8+ T cells derived from PBMCs. This clonotype was sampled from a male donor with HIV. V is TRBV5-6 and J is TRBJ1-2; D remains ambiguous. The chain's CDR3 is CASRPEAPIYGYTF. CDR3 sequence (DNA): TGTGCCAGCAGGCCTGAGGCCCCGATCTATGGCTACACCTTC.